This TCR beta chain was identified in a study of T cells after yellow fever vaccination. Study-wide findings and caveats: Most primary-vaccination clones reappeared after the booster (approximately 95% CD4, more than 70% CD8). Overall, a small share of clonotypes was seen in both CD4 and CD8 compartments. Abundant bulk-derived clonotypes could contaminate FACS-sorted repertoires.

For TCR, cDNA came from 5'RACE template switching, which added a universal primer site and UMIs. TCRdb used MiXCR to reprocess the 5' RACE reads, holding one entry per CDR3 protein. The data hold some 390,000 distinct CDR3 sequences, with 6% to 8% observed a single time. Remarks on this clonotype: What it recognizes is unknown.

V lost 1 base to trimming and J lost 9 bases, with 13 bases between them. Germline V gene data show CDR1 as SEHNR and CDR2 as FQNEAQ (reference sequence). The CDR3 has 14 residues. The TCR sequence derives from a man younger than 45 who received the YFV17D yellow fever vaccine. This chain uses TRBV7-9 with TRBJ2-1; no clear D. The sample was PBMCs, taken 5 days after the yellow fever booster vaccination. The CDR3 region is CASSLGLSPFEQFF. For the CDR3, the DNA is TGTGCCAGCAGCTTAGGATTGTCGCCGTTTGAGCAGTTCTTC.